This T cell receptor beta chain was retrieved from a study of blood T cell repertoires in COVID-19. Enrolled during active infection, Seattle patients were then followed longitudinally. The V gene end was trimmed by 3 bases and the J gene end by 7 bases; junction bases not matched to a gene: 6. The CDR3 contains 14 residues. Per germline, CDR1 MDHEN and CDR2 SYDVKM. In the authors' workflow: Reference gene primer amplification gave estimated nucleated cell counts. TCRdb's copy holds only in-frame clones and misses some; the assay was immunoSEQ multiplex PCR. V, J and clone size reflect that table, while D and trimming were determined from the DNA. This table has roughly 410,000 clones, approximately 89% appearing once.

The sequenced material came from peripheral blood. The sequence was obtained from a woman in her thirties or forties with COVID-19, enrolled during active disease. The chain recombines TRBV28 with TRBJ2-1, with 7 bases fitting TRBD1. The CDR3: CASSFVGGPNEQFF. The CDR3 DNA is TGTGCCAGCAGTTTCGTAGGGGGCCCGAATGAGCAGTTCTTC.